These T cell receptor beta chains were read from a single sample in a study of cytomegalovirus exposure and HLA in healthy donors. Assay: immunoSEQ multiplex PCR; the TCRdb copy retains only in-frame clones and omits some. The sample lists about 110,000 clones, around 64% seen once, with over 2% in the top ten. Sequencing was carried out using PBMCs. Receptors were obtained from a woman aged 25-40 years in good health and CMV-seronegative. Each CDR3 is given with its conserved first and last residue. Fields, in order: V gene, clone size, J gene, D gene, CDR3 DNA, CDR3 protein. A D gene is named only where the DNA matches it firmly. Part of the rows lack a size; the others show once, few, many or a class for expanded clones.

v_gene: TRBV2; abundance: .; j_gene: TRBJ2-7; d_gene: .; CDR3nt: TGTGCCAGCAGTCTTAGCCATGGCCCTGGCGAGCAGTACTTC; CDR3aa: CASSLSHGPGEQYF
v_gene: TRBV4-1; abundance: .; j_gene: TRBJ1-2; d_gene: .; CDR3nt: TGCGCCAGCAGCCAAGCCTCTTTTAACTATGGCTACACCTTC; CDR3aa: CASSQASFNYGYTF
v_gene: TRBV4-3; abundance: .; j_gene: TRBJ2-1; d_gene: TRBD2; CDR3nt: TGCGCCAGCAGCCAAGATCTCGCTAGCGGGAGCTACAATGAGCAGTTCTTC; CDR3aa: CASSQDLASGSYNEQFF
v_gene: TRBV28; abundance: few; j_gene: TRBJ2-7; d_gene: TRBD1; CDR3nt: TGTGCCAGCAGTTTCGGGACAGGGGTCGAGCAGTACTTC; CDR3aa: CASSFGTGVEQYF
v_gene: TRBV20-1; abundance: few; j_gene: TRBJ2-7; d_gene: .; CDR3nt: TGCAGTGCTAGTAACTACGAGCAGTACTTC; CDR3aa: CSASNYEQYF
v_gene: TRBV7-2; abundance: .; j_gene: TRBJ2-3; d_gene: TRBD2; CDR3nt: TGTGCCAGCAGGTGGACGGGAGGCCAGCCAGATACGCAGTATTTT; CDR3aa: CASRWTGGQPDTQYF
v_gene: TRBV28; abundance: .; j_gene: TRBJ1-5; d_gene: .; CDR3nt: TGTGCCAGCAGTTCACCCCAGGGTTGGCAGCCCCAGCATTTT; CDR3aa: CASSSPQGWQPQHF
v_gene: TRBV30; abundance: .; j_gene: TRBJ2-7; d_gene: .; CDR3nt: TGTGCCCTAAAGGGTCTAGCGAGATACGAGCAGTACTTC; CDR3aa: CALKGLARYEQYF
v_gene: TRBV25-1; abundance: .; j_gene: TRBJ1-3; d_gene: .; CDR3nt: TGTGCCAGCAGTGCACCAGGGGCCCTAGTCGGAAACACCATATATTTT; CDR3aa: CASSAPGALVGNTIYF
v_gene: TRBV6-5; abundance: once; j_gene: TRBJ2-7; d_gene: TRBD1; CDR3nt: TGTGCCAGCAGTTACTCCGGGACAGGGTCCTACGAGCAGTACTTC; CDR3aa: CASSYSGTGSYEQYF
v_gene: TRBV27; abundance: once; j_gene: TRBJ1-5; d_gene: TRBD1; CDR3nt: TGTGCCAGCAGCCCGGGACAGGGGACCAATCAGCCCCAGCATTTT; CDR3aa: CASSPGQGTNQPQHF
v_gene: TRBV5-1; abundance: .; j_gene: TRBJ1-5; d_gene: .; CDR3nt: TGCGCCAGCAGCTTGGGATCACAGGGTGGTCAGCCCCAGCATTTT; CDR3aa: CASSLGSQGGQPQHF
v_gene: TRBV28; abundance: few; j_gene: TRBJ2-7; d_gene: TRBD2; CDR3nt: TGTGCCAGCAGTCCCCCCCTCGGAGCGGGAGTCCACGAGCAGTACTTC; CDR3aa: CASSPPLGAGVHEQYF
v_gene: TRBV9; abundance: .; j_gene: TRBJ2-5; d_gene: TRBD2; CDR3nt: TGTGCCAGCAGCGTAGGACTAGCGAGGACAGAGACCCAGTACTTC; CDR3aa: CASSVGLARTETQYF
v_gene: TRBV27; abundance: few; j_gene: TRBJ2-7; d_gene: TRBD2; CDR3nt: TGTGCCAGCAAACGACTAGCGGGAGGTTACGAGCAGTACTTC; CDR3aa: CASKRLAGGYEQYF
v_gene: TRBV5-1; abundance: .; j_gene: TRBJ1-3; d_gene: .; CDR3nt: TGCGCCAGCAGCTTGGCACCGGGGAGCTCTGGAAACACCATATATTTT; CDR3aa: CASSLAPGSSGNTIYF
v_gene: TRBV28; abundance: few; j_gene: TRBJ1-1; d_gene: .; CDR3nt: TGTGCCAGCAGTTTATTTTGGACCCAGGGGACTGAAGCTTTCTTT; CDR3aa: CASSLFWTQGTEAFF
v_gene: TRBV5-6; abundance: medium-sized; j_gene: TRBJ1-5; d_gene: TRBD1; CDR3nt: TGTGCCAGCAGCTTGACAGGGGGCAATCAGCCCCAGCATTTT; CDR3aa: CASSLTGGNQPQHF
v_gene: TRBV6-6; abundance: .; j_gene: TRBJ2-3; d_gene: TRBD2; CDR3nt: TGTGCCAGCAGTTCGGGACTAATTCAAGATACGCAGTATTTT; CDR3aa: CASSSGLIQDTQYF
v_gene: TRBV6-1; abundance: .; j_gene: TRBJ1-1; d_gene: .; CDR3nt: TGTGCCAGCACAGCAGGGTTGAACACTGAAGCTTTCTTT; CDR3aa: CASTAGLNTEAFF
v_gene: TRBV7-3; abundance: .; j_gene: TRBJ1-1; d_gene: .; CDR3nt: TGTGCCAGCAGCGTCGGTCGGGTAGTTATGAACACTGAAGCTTTCTTT; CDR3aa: CASSVGRVVMNTEAFF
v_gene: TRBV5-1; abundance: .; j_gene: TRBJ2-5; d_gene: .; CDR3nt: TGCGCCAGCAGCTCCTCAGGGTCAGAGACCCAGTACTTC; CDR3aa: CASSSSGSETQYF
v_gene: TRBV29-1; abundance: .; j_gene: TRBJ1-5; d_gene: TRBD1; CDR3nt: TGCAGCGTTGTGCCAGGGGGTGGTAGCAATCAGCCCCAGCATTTT; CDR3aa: CSVVPGGGSNQPQHF
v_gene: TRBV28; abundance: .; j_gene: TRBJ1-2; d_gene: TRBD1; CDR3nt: TGTGCCAGCAGCGCAGGGGGCTATGGCTACACCTTC; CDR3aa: CASSAGGYGYTF
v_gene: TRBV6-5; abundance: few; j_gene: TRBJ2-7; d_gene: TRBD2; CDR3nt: TGTGCCAGCAGTTACAGATCTAGCGGTAACTACGAGCAGTACTTC; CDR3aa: CASSYRSSGNYEQYF
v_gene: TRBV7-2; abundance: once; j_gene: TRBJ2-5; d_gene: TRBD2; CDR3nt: TGTGCCAGCAGCTTAGCTAGCGGGGGCCAAGAGACCCAGTACTTC; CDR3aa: CASSLASGGQETQYF
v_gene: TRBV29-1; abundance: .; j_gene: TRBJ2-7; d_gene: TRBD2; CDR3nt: TGCAGCGTTGATCCCCCACTAAGTGAGGCCCTGGTACTAGCGGGAGGGGGCTTCTGGTACGAGCAGTACTTC; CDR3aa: CSVDPPLSEALVLAGGGFWYEQYF
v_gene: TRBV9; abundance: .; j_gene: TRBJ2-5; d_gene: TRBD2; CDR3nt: TGTGCCAGCAGCGTTGGGGGACTAGCGGGGCCAGAGACCCAGTACTTC; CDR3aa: CASSVGGLAGPETQYF
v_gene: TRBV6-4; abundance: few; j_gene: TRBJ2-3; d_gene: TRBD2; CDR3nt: TGTGCCAGCAGCGACTCGAGTCTAGCGGGAGATGGGGATACGCAGTATTTT; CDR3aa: CASSDSSLAGDGDTQYF
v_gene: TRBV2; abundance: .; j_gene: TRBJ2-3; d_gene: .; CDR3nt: TGTGCCAGCAGTGAACGAGGGCCACCCACAGATACGCAGTATTTT; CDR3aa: CASSERGPPTDTQYF
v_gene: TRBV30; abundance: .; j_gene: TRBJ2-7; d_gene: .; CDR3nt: TGTGCCTGGAGTGTATTGCGGGTAGCCGAGCAGTACTTC; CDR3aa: CAWSVLRVAEQYF
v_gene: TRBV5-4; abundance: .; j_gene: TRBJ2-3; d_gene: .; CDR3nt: TGTGCCAGCAGTCCCCCCCCGTCACAGGGCACAGATACGCAGTATTTT; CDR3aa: CASSPPPSQGTDTQYF
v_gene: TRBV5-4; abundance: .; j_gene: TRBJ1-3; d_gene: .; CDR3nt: TGTGCCAGCAGCGGAAAAGACCGGAGCACCATATATTTT; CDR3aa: CASSGKDRSTIYF
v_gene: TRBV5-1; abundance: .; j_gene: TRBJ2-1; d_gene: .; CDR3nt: TGCGCCAGCAGCTTCTACGGTAGCAATGAGCAGTTCTTC; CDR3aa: CASSFYGSNEQFF
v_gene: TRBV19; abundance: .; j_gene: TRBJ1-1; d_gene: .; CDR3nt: TGTGCCAGTAGTATAGTCGGCAGGCGGAACACTGAAGCTTTCTTT; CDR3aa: CASSIVGRRNTEAFF
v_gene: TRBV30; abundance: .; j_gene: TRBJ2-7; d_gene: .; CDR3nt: TGTGCCTGGAAACCAGTTTCCTACGAGCAGTACTTC; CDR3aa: CAWKPVSYEQYF
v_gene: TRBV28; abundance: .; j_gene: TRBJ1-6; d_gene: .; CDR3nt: TGTGCCAGCAGACGCGGTTGGCCGGATAATTCACCCCTCCACTTT; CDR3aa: CASRRGWPDNSPLHF
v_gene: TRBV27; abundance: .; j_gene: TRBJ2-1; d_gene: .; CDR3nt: TGTGCCAGCACCCAGACTAGTCCCTCCTACAATGAGCAGTTCTTC; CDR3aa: CASTQTSPSYNEQFF
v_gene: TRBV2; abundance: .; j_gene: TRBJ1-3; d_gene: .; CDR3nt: TGTGCCAGCAACCGCCCCCGGGCGGGAGGAAACACCATATATTTT; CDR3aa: CASNRPRAGGNTIYF
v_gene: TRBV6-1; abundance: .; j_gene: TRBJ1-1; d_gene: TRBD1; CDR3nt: TGTGCCAGCACCATGACAGGGATGAACACTGAAGCTTTCTTT; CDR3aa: CASTMTGMNTEAFF
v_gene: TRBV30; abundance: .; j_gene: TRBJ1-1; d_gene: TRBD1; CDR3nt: TGTGCCTGGAGCGGACAGGGGGCAACTGAAGCTTTCTTT; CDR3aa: CAWSGQGATEAFF
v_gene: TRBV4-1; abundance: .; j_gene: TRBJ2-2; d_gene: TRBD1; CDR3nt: TGCGCCAGCAGCCATCCGGGACAGGGGACCGGGGAGCTGTTTTTT; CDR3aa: CASSHPGQGTGELFF
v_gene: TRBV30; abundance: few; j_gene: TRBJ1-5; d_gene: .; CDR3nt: TGTGCCTGGAGCGCAGGGCGCAGGGCTAATTCGCCCCAGCATTTT; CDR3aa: CAWSAGRRANSPQHF
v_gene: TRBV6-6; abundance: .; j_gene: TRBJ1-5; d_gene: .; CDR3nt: TGTGCCAGCAGCCAGGCAAAAGGGCCCCAGCATTTT; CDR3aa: CASSQAKGPQHF
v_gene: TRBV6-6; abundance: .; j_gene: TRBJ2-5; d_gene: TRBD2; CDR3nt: TGTGCCAGCAGTTACTCGCTAGCGGGAGAAGAGACCCAGTACTTC; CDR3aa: CASSYSLAGEETQYF
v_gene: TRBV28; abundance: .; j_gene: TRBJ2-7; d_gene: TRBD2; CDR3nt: TGTGCCAGCGTAACTAGCGGGAGCTACGAGCAGTACTTC; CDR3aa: CASVTSGSYEQYF
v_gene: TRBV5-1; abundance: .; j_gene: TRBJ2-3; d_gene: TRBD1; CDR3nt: TGCGCCAGCAGCTTGACTACAGGGGGACGTAGCACAGATACGCAGTATTTT; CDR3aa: CASSLTTGGRSTDTQYF
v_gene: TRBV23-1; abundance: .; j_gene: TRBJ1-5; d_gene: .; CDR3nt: TGCGCCAGCACGGGGGTCGGGGGGGGTTATCAGCCCCAGCATTTT; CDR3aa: CASTGVGGGYQPQHF
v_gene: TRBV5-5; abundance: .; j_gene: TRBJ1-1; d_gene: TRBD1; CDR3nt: TGTGCCAGCAGCACCACAGGGGCGGCTGAAGCTTTCTTT; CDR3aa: CASSTTGAAEAFF
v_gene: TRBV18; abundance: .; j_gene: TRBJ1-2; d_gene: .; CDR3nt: TGTGCCAGCTCACCTGGGGCTACTTCTAACTATGGCTACACCTTC; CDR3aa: CASSPGATSNYGYTF
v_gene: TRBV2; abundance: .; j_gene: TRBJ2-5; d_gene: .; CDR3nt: TGTGCCAGCAGGGTTGAGGTGTGGGAGACCCAGTACTTC; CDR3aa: CASRVEVWETQYF
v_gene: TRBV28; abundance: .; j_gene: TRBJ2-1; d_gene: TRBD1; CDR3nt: TGTGCCAGCAGTCCAGGACAGGTATCCTACAATGAGCAGTTCTTC; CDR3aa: CASSPGQVSYNEQFF
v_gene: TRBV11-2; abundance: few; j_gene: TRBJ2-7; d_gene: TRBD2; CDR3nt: TGTGCCAGCAGCTACGGACTAGCCCGGCAGTACTTC; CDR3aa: CASSYGLARQYF
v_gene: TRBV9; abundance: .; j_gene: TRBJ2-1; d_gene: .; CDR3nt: TGTGCCAGCAGTAGGAACGGGTACAATGAGCAGTTCTTC; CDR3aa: CASSRNGYNEQFF
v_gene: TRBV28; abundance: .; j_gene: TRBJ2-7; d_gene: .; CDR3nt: TGTGCCAGCAGTCTAGGGGCCTACGAGCAGTACTTC; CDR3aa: CASSLGAYEQYF
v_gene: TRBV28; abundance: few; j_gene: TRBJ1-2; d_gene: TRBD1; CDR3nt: TGTGCCAGCAGTCTAGGGACAGGGGGGAACTATGGCTACACCTTC; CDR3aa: CASSLGTGGNYGYTF
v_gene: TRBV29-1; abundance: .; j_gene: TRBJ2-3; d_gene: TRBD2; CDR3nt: TGCAGCGTTGAAGGCGTCAGACTAGCGGGAGTGGCGGATACGCAGTATTTT; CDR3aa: CSVEGVRLAGVADTQYF